The 23 T cell receptor beta chains given below trace back to one sample, sequenced in a study of OX40 agonist ivuxolimab in advanced cancers. To prepare the library, the immunoSEQ multiplex PCR assay was applied. TCRdb holds this immuneACCESS table with in-frame rearrangements only. Some clones are missing; in checked studies, unresolved V genes explain under half, and the rest has no known cause. This sample is represented by 65,000 or so clones; 80% to 95% of them were singletons. The ten largest clones add up to about an eighth of the sample. This sample comprised CD4+ or CD8+ T cells sorted from blood, obtained in a trial of the OX40 agonist ivuxolimab. Source of these receptors: an adult with an advanced solid tumor such as melanoma, head and neck, liver or kidney cancer.

This chain connects TRBV28 to TRBJ2-7; D uncertain. This CDR3 region has 15 residues. Trimming pared 7 bases from V and 3 bases from J, leaving 19 bases between. Per germline, CDR1 MDHEN and CDR2 SYDVKM. The CDR3 protein is CASTAPRSVYYEQYF. The DNA of the CDR3 is TGTGCCAGCACCGCACCCCGTTCCGTATACTACGAGCAGTACTTC.

The chain uses TRBV9 and TRBJ2-1; 14 bases match TRBD2. The CDR3 spans 17 residues. With 4 bases clipped from V and 5 bases from J, the junction kept 8 bases outside the gene matches. Looked up from germline, CDR1 is SGDLS and CDR2 is YYNGEE. The CDR3 region has the DNA TGTGCCAGCAGCTCCAAGACTAGCGGGAGGGATGACAATGAGCAGTTCTTC. Its protein is CASSSKTSGRDDNEQFF.

The V and J genes are TRBV7-9 and TRBJ2-1; 8 nucleotides align to TRBD2. Trimming took 5 bases from V and 1 from J; bases not matched to a gene: 7. Germline CDR1 is SEHNR and CDR2 is FQNEAQ (reference sequence). There are 16 residues in the CDR3. CDR3 nucleotides: TGTGCCAGCAGCCCCAGCGGGAGTGTGTCCTACAATGAGCAGTTCTTC. Amino acids: CASSPSGSVSYNEQFF.

The chain employs TRBV5-1 and TRBJ2-5; tentative D call: TRBD1 (5 bases). This CDR3 has 14 amino acids. The germline V gene encodes CDR1 SGHRS and CDR2 YFSETQ. The V and J ends lost 4 bases and 5 bases respectively, with 15 bases between them. In DNA, the CDR3 is TGCGCCAGCAGCCCAACGGCAGGGCACGAGACCCAGTACTTC. This translates into CASSPTAGHETQYF.

This chain links TRBV7-9 with TRBJ1-1, with TRBD1 identical over 7 bases. J was trimmed by 3 bases and V by 3 bases; bases with no gene match: 4. From germline, CDR1 is SEHNR and CDR2 FQNEAQ (reference sequence). There are 14 residues in the CDR3. CDR3 coding DNA: TGTGCCAGCAGCTTGGGACAGAGCCACACTGAAGCTTTCTTT. This codes for CASSLGQSHTEAFF.

The chain links TRBV6-4 to TRBJ2-3; the match to TRBD2 covers 8 bases. The germline CDR1 and CDR2 sequences are MRHNA and SNTAGT. The V and J ends lost 4 bases and 0 bases, in that order; junction bases with no gene match: 3. The CDR3 consists of 15 residues. The CDR3 coding sequence is TGTGCCAGCAGTGCAAGCGGGGGAAGCACAGATACGCAGTATTTT. Protein: CASSASGGSTDTQYF.

The rearrangement links TRBV25-1 to TRBJ2-6; D call uncertain. The ends were cut back, 8 bases at V and 0 bases at J, with 5 bases in the middle. CDR3 size: 13 residues. Germline values: CDR1 MGHDK, CDR2 SYGVNS. The chain's CDR3 is CASGSSGANVLTF. For the CDR3, the DNA is TGTGCCAGCGGGTCCTCTGGGGCCAACGTCCTGACTTTC.

The chain employs TRBV29-1 and TRBJ2-7; TRBD1 agrees at 8 bases. The CDR3 contains 14 residues. V shed 0 bases, J shed 5 bases, and the junction held 6 bases outside the gene matches. Germline CDR1 reads SQVTM; CDR2 reads ANQGSEA. The DNA for the CDR3 is TGCAGCGTTGAAGACAGGACAGGGCCCGACGAGCAGTACTTC. Translation: CSVEDRTGPDEQYF.

This sequence joins TRBV18 and TRBJ2-5; 7 positions agree with TRBD1. Per the germline V gene, CDR1 is KGHSH and CDR2 is LQKENI. The V segment lost 3 bases and the J segment 11 bases; nucleotides outside the gene matches: 12. CDR3 length: 14 amino acids. CDR3 sequence (DNA): TGTGCCAGCTCACCGAAGACAGGGTCTTGGGAGCAGTACTTC. It translates to CASSPKTGSWEQYF.

V usage is TRBV19 and J usage is TRBJ2-3, with no clear D. Trimming stripped 5 bases from V and 4 bases from J, with 16 bases between. Germline V gene sequence: CDR1 LNHDA, CDR2 SQIVND (reference sequence). This CDR3 region has 15 residues. CDR3 sequence reads: CASSGNRYAPDTQYF. The CDR3 DNA follows: TGTGCCAGTAGTGGCAACCGGTATGCGCCAGATACGCAGTATTTT.

The chain links TRBV6-1 to TRBJ2-7; D may be TRBD2 (6 bases). Germline V gene lookup returns CDR1 MNHNS and CDR2 SASEGT. The V end lost 1 base, the J end lost 0 bases, and 13 bases lay between the germline ends. The CDR3 is made up of 16 amino acids. The CDR3 here is CASSEVIRGYSYEQYF. In DNA form, the CDR3 reads TGTGCCAGCAGTGAAGTGATCCGGGGGTACTCCTACGAGCAGTACTTC.

The chain joins TRBV4-1 to TRBJ1-1; 7 nucleotides line up with TRBD1. Germline V CDR1 and CDR2: MGHRA, YSYEKL. Trimming removed 5 bases from V and 8 bases from J; junction bases left unmatched: 5. This CDR3 is 12 amino acids long. The CDR3 here is CASSTKTGEAFF. CDR3 nucleotides: TGCGCCAGCAGCACCAAGACAGGGGAAGCTTTCTTT.

V and J are TRBV7-6 and TRBJ1-1; 7 bases map to TRBD1. In germline, CDR1 is SGHVS, CDR2 FNYEAQ. V shed 1 base, J shed 11 bases, and the junction held 7 bases outside the gene matches. The CDR3 consists of 13 residues. The CDR3 loop reads CASSLGQGSYAFF. Written as DNA, the CDR3 is TGTGCCAGCAGCTTAGGACAGGGAAGCTATGCTTTCTTT.

V and J are TRBV6-1 and TRBJ1-1; D call uncertain. CDR3 size: 13 residues. Trimming cost V 3 bases and J 2 bases, with 7 bases left between them. Per the germline V gene, CDR1 is MNHNS and CDR2 is SASEGT. CDR3 coding DNA: TGTGCCAGCAGTGAGTGGGGAAACACTGAAGCTTTCTTT. This encodes CASSEWGNTEAFF.

This chain connects TRBV4-1 to TRBJ2-7, with 9 positions matching TRBD2. Losses at the gene ends were 3 bases for V and 5 bases for J; bases not matched to a gene: 8. CDR3 length equals 15 residues. CDR1 is MGHRA and CDR2 is YSYEKL in the germline V gene. The CDR3 here is CASSHGVAGDHEQYF. DNA of the CDR3: TGCGCCAGCAGCCATGGCGTAGCGGGAGACCACGAGCAGTACTTC.

The chain carries TRBV5-1 and TRBJ2-7, with TRBD1 identical over 10 bases. There are 15 residues in the CDR3. Germline V gene lookup returns CDR1 SGHRS and CDR2 YFSETQ. V gave up 5 bases and J gave up 3 bases; unmatched junction bases: 8. CDR3 DNA sequence: TGCGCCAGCAGGGAAACCGGGACAGGGGTCTACGAGCAGTACTTC. It codes for CASRETGTGVYEQYF.

The V call is TRBV13, the J call TRBJ2-5; D is perhaps TRBD2 (6 bases). The germline CDR1 and CDR2 sequences are PRHDT and FYEKMQ (reference sequence). V was shortened by 5 bases and J by 3 bases, with 22 bases between the two germline ends. The CDR3 length is 17 residues. For the CDR3, the DNA is TGTGCCAGCAGCCAACCCCCTATCGGGAGTGCGGAAGAGACCCAGTACTTC. Translating it yields CASSQPPIGSAEETQYF.

V gene TRBV10-3 combines with J gene TRBJ1-1, with D possibly TRBD1 on 5 matching bases. The CDR3 totals 15 residues. Deletions cut 5 bases from V and 1 base from J, with 14 bases between. The germline V gene encodes CDR1 ENHRY and CDR2 SYGVKD. CDR3 nucleotide sequence: TGTGCCATCAGTACCACGGGGGAGGGGAACACTGAAGCTTTCTTT. Translating it yields CAISTTGEGNTEAFF.

This chain uses TRBV6-4 with TRBJ2-1; 11 nucleotides match TRBD2. This CDR3 is built from 17 residues. Germline V CDR1 and CDR2: MRHNA, SNTAGT. V shed 4 bases, J shed 2 bases, and the junction held 7 bases outside the gene matches. The chain's CDR3 is CASSVSGRAGTYNEQFF. The CDR3 bases are TGTGCCAGCAGTGTTAGCGGGAGGGCGGGGACCTACAATGAGCAGTTCTTC.

For this clone: The junction departs from the called germline gene at one end, perhaps through a read error. The chain combines TRBV30 with TRBJ1-1; the D gene is possibly TRBD1 (6 bases). The germline V gene has CDR1 GTSNPN and CDR2 SVGIG (reference sequence). The CDR3 spans 13 residues. The CDR3 sequence is CAWDDRLNAEAFF. The CDR3 DNA is TGTGCCTGGGATGACAGGTTGAACGCTGAAGCTTTCTTT.

V is TRBV5-5 and J is TRBJ1-2; D perhaps matches TRBD1 (5 bases). Trimming cost V 0 bases and J 2 bases, with 8 bases left between them. The CDR3 runs 14 residues. Germline values: CDR1 SGHKS, CDR2 YYEKEE (reference sequence). In DNA form, the CDR3 reads TGTGCCAGCAGCTTGGGACAGAGGAACTATGGCTACACCTTC. Protein sequence: CASSLGQRNYGYTF. The full variable domain, in which reference TRBV5-5 and TRBJ1-2 provide the parts outside the CDR3, is DAGVTQSPTHLIKTRGQQVTLRCSPISGHKSVSWYQQVLGQGPQFIFQYYEKEERGRGNFPDRFSARQFPNYSSELNVNALLLGDSALYLCASSLGQRNYGYTFGSGTRLTVV.

The chain combines TRBV21-1 with TRBJ2-5; the DNA was not used to check the table's D call, TRBD2. TRBV21-1 is marked as a pseudogene. The CDR3 consists of 15 residues. The CDR3 here is CASSPRLADTETQYF. The CDR3 DNA sequence: TGTGCCAGCAGCCCCCGACTAGCGGACACGGAGACCCAGTACTTC.

This clone has just one count. For the CDR3, the DNA is TGTGCCAGCAGTTACTCGAAAGGCGAAAAACTGTTTTTT. Its protein product is CASSYSKGEKLFF. The chain links TRBV6-5 to TRBJ1-4, with D hard to call. The CDR3 length is 13 residues. The ends were cut back, 0 bases at V and 8 bases at J, with 7 bases in the middle. Germline V gives CDR1 MNHEY, CDR2 SVGAGI.